The 26 T cell receptor beta chains reported below all come from one sample, sequenced in a study of OX40 agonist ivuxolimab in advanced cancers. The data were produced by immunoSEQ multiplex PCR, yet TCRdb's version contains in-frame clones alone and is incomplete. In the table there are 75,000 to 90,000 clones, roughly nine tenths of which are singletons. This material consisted of CD4+ or CD8+ T cells sorted from blood, taken in a trial of the OX40 agonist ivuxolimab. These receptors originate from an adult with an advanced solid tumor such as melanoma, head and neck, liver or kidney cancer.

The chain is built from TRBV19 and TRBJ1-4; weak D call: TRBD1 (6 bases). Germline-derived CDR1 and CDR2 are LNHDA and SQIVND (reference sequence). V lost 5 bases, J lost 5 bases, and 15 bases lay in between. The length of the CDR3 is 15 residues. CDR3 nucleotides: TGTGCCAGTAGTGCCCAGGGGACGGGGAATGAAAAACTGTTTTTT. It translates to CASSAQGTGNEKLFF.

The rearrangement joins TRBV5-6 to TRBJ2-7; no reliable D call. Germline assignment: CDR1 SGHDT and CDR2 YYEEEE. The V end lost 0 bases, the J end lost 5 bases, and 15 bases lay between the germline ends. This CDR3 is 15 amino acids long. CDR3 sequence (DNA): TGTGCCAGCAGCTTGGCCCCCATAGCATGGAACGAGCAGTACTTC. Translation gives CASSLAPIAWNEQYF.

This rearrangement joins TRBV7-6 to TRBJ2-5, with unresolved D. The CDR3 totals 13 residues. The germline V gene encodes CDR1 SGHVS and CDR2 FNYEAQ. Trimming pared 3 bases from V and 4 bases from J, leaving 9 bases between. The CDR3 protein is CASSFQARETQYF. CDR3 bases: TGTGCCAGCAGCTTCCAAGCAAGAGAGACCCAGTACTTC.

This clone was recorded a few times. V gene TRBV28 combines with J gene TRBJ1-5, with D perhaps matching TRBD1 (5 bases). Germline CDR1 MDHEN, CDR2 SYDVKM. This CDR3 region has 12 residues. V gave up 5 bases and J gave up 9 bases, with 11 bases separating them. The CDR3 sequence: CASSPVGAPQHF. In nucleotides, the CDR3 is TGTGCCAGCAGTCCAGTTGGGGCGCCCCAGCATTTT.

This clone has just a few counts. The chain recombines TRBV2 with TRBJ1-1; maybe TRBD1 (5 bases). The germline CDR1 and CDR2 sequences are SNHLY and FYNNEI. There are 14 residues in the CDR3. The V gene lost 3 bases and the J gene lost 1 base, with 9 bases spanning the gap. CDR3 bases: TGTGCCAGCAGTGATCTCGGGGCGAACACTGAAGCTTTCTTT. Translating gives CASSDLGANTEAFF.

Only a few counts were recorded for this clone. The V call is TRBV19, the J call TRBJ1-2, with D possibly TRBD1 on 6 matching bases. The CDR3 has 12 amino acids. Per germline, CDR1 LNHDA and CDR2 SQIVND (reference sequence). V lost 1 base, J lost 10 bases, and 10 bases lay in between. The chain's CDR3 is CASSIVRGDYTF. The CDR3 DNA sequence: TGTGCCAGTAGTATAGTCAGGGGTGACTACACCTTC.

This chain connects TRBV10-3 to TRBJ1-1; D is ambiguous. The germline V gene has CDR1 ENHRY and CDR2 SYGVKD. V was trimmed by 3 bases and J by 1 base, leaving 12 bases between them. This CDR3 is 15 amino acids long. The CDR3 nucleotides are TGTGCCATCAGTGAACTCCCCCGGGGGAACACTGAAGCTTTCTTT. It yields the protein CAISELPRGNTEAFF.

This clone appeared once. This rearrangement joins TRBV6-5 to TRBJ2-5; D could derive from TRBD1 or TRBD2 (6 bases each). This CDR3 region has 14 residues. Germline CDR1 MNHEY, CDR2 SVGAGI. V shed 2 bases and J shed 5 bases, with 12 bases lying between them. The DNA of the CDR3 is TGTGCCAGCAGTTACCCGGGGGCCGGGGAGACCCAGTACTTC. Encoded protein: CASSYPGAGETQYF.

This clone has a single count. The J gene is TRBJ2-2, the V gene TRBV7-9, with 10 bases fitting TRBD2. V lost 4 bases to trimming and J lost 5 bases; unmatched junction nucleotides: 10. The CDR3 is made up of 17 amino acids. In germline, CDR1 is SEHNR, CDR2 FQNEAQ (reference sequence). In DNA form, the CDR3 reads TGTGCCAGCAGCTCCCCTCGGCTAGCGGGGGTTACCGGGGAGCTGTTTTTT. Translating gives CASSSPRLAGVTGELFF.

The V call is TRBV4-2, the J call TRBJ1-1; D call uncertain. CDR1 LGHNA and CDR2 YNFKEQ come from the germline V gene. This CDR3 comprises 15 residues. The V gene lost 4 bases and the J gene lost 0 bases, with 12 bases spanning the gap. CDR3 DNA: TGTGCCAGCAGCCCCGCGTCGGGTATGAACACTGAAGCTTTCTTT. Its protein is CASSPASGMNTEAFF.

The chain combines TRBV9 with TRBJ1-5, with D tentatively TRBD1 (5 bases). The CDR3 contains 16 residues. Trimming took 4 bases from V and 3 from J, leaving 17 bases between them. Germline V lookup: CDR1 SGDLS, CDR2 YYNGEE. CDR3 in amino acids: CASSPNEGPDNQPQHF. The CDR3 DNA is TGTGCCAGCAGCCCAAATGAGGGGCCGGACAATCAGCCCCAGCATTTT.

V is TRBV15 and J is TRBJ1-1; weak D call: TRBD1 (6 bases). V lost 3 bases, J lost 4 bases, and 18 bases lay in between. Germline loops: CDR1 LNHNV, CDR2 YYDKDF (reference sequence). The CDR3 runs 16 residues. CDR3 amino acids: CATSRPLQGRRTEAFF. The CDR3 coding sequence is TGTGCCACCAGCAGGCCACTACAGGGAAGGCGCACTGAAGCTTTCTTT. The full variable domain, in which reference TRBV15 and TRBJ1-1 provide the parts outside the CDR3, is DAMVIQNPRYQVTQFGKPVTLSCSQTLNHNVMYWYQQKSSQAPKLLFHYYDKDFNNEADTPDNFQSRRPNTSFCFLDIRSPGLGDTAMYLCATSRPLQGRRTEAFFGQGTRLTVV.

The chain employs TRBV21-1 and TRBJ2-1. TRBV21-1 is given as a pseudogene. The CDR3 totals 13 residues. CDR3 in amino acids: CASSKSHLPEQFF. In DNA, the CDR3 is TGTGCCAGCAGCAAATCCCATCTTCCTGAGCAGTTCTTC.

V usage is TRBV11-2 and J usage is TRBJ2-7, with D perhaps assigned TRBD1 or TRBD2 (5 bases each). Trimming pared 4 bases from V and 2 bases from J, leaving 12 bases between. In germline, CDR1 is SGHAT, CDR2 FQNNGV. This CDR3 region has 14 residues. CDR3 loop: CASSSREWAYEQYF. CDR3 nucleotides: TGTGCCAGCAGCTCCAGGGAGTGGGCCTACGAGCAGTACTTC. The whole variable domain, filled in from reference TRBV11-2 and TRBJ2-7, reads EAGVAQSPRYKIIEKRQSVAFWCNPISGHATLYWYQQILGQGPKLLIQFQNNGVVDDSQLPKDRFSAERLKGVDSTLKIQPAKLEDSAVYLCASSSREWAYEQYFGPGTRLTVT.

The DNA for the CDR3 is TGTGCCAGCAGCTTGGGGGTCCCCGTGGGCAATGAGCAGTTCTTC. Translating gives CASSLGVPVGNEQFF. J is TRBJ2-1 and V is TRBV11-2; tentatively, D is TRBD1 or TRBD2 (5 bases each). V dropped 3 bases and J dropped 6 bases, with 15 bases sitting between them. The CDR3 sequence is 15 residues long. The germline CDR1 and CDR2 sequences are SGHAT and FQNNGV.

This chain links TRBV30 with TRBJ2-7; D ambiguous. The V gene's germline CDR1 is GTSNPN and CDR2 SVGIG (reference sequence). The length of the CDR3 is 13 residues. V was clipped by 0 bases and J by 0 bases, with 6 bases between them. The CDR3 bases are TGTGCCTGGAGTGTGGCAGGCTCCTACGAGCAGTACTTC. Its protein product is CAWSVAGSYEQYF.

This clone was seen only a few times. At one of its ends the junction is not consistent with the germline gene, which may arise from a read error. This chain connects TRBV20-1 to TRBJ1-4, with D unresolved. CDR1 and CDR2 (germline): DFQATT, SNEGSKA (reference sequence). The CDR3 has 10 amino acids. The chain's CDR3 is CSAGIHGGVF. The CDR3 DNA follows: TGCAGTGCTGGAATCCATGGCGGGGTTTTT.

The J gene is TRBJ1-2, the V gene TRBV11-1; no clear D. Trimming shortened V by 3 bases and J by 1 base, and 6 bases separated the two germline ends. Looked up from germline, CDR1 is SGHAT and CDR2 is FQDESV (reference sequence). The CDR3 runs 13 residues. Here the CDR3 DNA reads TGTGCCAGCAGCTTGGGCCTTAACTATGGCTACACCTTC. This codes for CASSLGLNYGYTF. Using reference TRBV11-1 and TRBJ1-2 for the parts outside the CDR3, the full variable domain is EAEVAQSPRYKITEKSQAVAFWCDPISGHATLYWYRQILGQGPELLVQFQDESVVDDSQLPKDRFSAERLKGVDSTLKIQPAELGDSAMYLCASSLGLNYGYTFGSGTRLTVV.

This chain connects TRBV2 to TRBJ1-4; 7 nucleotides match TRBD1. This CDR3 is built from 15 residues. The ends lost 4 bases at V and 2 bases at J; junction bases unmatched: 4. Germline CDR1 is SNHLY and CDR2 is FYNNEI. CDR3 sequence (DNA): TGTGCCAGCAGTGGACAGGGCTCTACTAATGAAAAACTGTTTTTT. Translation: CASSGQGSTNEKLFF.

The V and J genes are TRBV13 and TRBJ2-5, with D maybe TRBD2 (5 bases). The J call may be wrong; the DNA end is better matched by TRBJ2-7. The germline CDR1 and CDR2 sequences are PRHDT and FYEKMQ (reference sequence). The CDR3 is 15 residues long. For the CDR3, the DNA is TGTGCCAGCAGCTTCCGGGGTCGGAGCTCCTACGAGCAGTACTTC. It codes for CASSFRGRSSYEQYF.

This clone is a singleton in its sample. V usage is TRBV5-1 and J usage is TRBJ1-2; 8 bases agree with TRBD1. The CDR3 runs to 17 residues. Losses at the gene ends were 0 bases for V and 5 bases for J; bases not matched to a gene: 12. The germline V gene has CDR1 SGHRS and CDR2 YFSETQ. DNA of the CDR3: TGCGCCAGCAGCTTGGAACAAGATCCAGGGGGCAAATATGGCTACACCTTC. It encodes CASSLEQDPGGKYGYTF.

The rearrangement uses TRBV7-2 and TRBJ2-7, with D uncertain. Germline CDR1 and CDR2: SGHTA and FQGNSA. The ends were cut back, 8 bases at V and 3 bases at J, with 11 bases in the middle. This CDR3 comprises 12 residues. The DNA for the CDR3 is TGTGCCAGCCGCCGGAGTCGCTACGAGCAGTACTTC. This sequence encodes CASRRSRYEQYF.

DNA for the CDR3: TGTGCTAGTTCTCCCGGGATACACCAAGAGACCCAGTACTTC. Its translation: CASSPGIHQETQYF. V usage is TRBV12-5 and J usage is TRBJ2-5, with D possibly TRBD2 on 5 matching bases. Trimming pared 8 bases from V and 0 bases from J, leaving 13 bases between. This CDR3 is built from 14 residues. Germline CDR1 and CDR2: LGHNT and FRNRAP.

This sequence joins TRBV28 and TRBJ1-3; D is unclear. The CDR3 is made up of 12 amino acids. V lost 7 bases and J 5 bases, leaving 9 bases between the germline ends. CDR1 and CDR2 (germline): MDHEN, SYDVKM. CDR3: CASTERRNTIYF. Here the CDR3 DNA reads TGTGCCAGCACCGAACGGAGAAACACCATATATTTT. The full variable domain, its missing parts supplied by reference TRBV28 and TRBJ1-3, is DVKVTQSSRYLVKRTGEKVFLECVQDMDHENMFWYRQDPGLGLRLIYFSYDVKMKEKGDIPEGYSVSREKKERFSLILESASTNQTSMYLCASTERRNTIYFGEGSWLTVV.

The rearrangement uses TRBV4-1 and TRBJ1-6; TRBD1 matches at 7 bases. CDR1 is MGHRA and CDR2 is YSYEKL in the germline V gene. CDR3 length: 15 residues. Trimming took 4 bases from V and 6 from J; bases not matched to a gene: 6. The CDR3 nucleotides are TGCGCCAGCAGCCGCTCGGGGGACAGTAATTCACCCCTCCACTTT. It translates to CASSRSGDSNSPLHF.

The rearrangement joins TRBV28 to TRBJ2-1; 7 positions agree with TRBD1. This CDR3 is 13 amino acids long. Germline CDR1 MDHEN, CDR2 SYDVKM. Unmatched junction bases numbered 4, after V lost 6 bases and J lost 5 bases. The CDR3 loop is CASRVTGNNEQFF. In DNA form, the CDR3 reads TGTGCCAGCAGGGTGACAGGGAACAATGAGCAGTTCTTC. Filled out from reference TRBV28 and TRBJ2-1, the complete variable domain reads DVKVTQSSRYLVKRTGEKVFLECVQDMDHENMFWYRQDPGLGLRLIYFSYDVKMKEKGDIPEGYSVSREKKERFSLILESASTNQTSMYLCASRVTGNNEQFFGPGTRLTVL.